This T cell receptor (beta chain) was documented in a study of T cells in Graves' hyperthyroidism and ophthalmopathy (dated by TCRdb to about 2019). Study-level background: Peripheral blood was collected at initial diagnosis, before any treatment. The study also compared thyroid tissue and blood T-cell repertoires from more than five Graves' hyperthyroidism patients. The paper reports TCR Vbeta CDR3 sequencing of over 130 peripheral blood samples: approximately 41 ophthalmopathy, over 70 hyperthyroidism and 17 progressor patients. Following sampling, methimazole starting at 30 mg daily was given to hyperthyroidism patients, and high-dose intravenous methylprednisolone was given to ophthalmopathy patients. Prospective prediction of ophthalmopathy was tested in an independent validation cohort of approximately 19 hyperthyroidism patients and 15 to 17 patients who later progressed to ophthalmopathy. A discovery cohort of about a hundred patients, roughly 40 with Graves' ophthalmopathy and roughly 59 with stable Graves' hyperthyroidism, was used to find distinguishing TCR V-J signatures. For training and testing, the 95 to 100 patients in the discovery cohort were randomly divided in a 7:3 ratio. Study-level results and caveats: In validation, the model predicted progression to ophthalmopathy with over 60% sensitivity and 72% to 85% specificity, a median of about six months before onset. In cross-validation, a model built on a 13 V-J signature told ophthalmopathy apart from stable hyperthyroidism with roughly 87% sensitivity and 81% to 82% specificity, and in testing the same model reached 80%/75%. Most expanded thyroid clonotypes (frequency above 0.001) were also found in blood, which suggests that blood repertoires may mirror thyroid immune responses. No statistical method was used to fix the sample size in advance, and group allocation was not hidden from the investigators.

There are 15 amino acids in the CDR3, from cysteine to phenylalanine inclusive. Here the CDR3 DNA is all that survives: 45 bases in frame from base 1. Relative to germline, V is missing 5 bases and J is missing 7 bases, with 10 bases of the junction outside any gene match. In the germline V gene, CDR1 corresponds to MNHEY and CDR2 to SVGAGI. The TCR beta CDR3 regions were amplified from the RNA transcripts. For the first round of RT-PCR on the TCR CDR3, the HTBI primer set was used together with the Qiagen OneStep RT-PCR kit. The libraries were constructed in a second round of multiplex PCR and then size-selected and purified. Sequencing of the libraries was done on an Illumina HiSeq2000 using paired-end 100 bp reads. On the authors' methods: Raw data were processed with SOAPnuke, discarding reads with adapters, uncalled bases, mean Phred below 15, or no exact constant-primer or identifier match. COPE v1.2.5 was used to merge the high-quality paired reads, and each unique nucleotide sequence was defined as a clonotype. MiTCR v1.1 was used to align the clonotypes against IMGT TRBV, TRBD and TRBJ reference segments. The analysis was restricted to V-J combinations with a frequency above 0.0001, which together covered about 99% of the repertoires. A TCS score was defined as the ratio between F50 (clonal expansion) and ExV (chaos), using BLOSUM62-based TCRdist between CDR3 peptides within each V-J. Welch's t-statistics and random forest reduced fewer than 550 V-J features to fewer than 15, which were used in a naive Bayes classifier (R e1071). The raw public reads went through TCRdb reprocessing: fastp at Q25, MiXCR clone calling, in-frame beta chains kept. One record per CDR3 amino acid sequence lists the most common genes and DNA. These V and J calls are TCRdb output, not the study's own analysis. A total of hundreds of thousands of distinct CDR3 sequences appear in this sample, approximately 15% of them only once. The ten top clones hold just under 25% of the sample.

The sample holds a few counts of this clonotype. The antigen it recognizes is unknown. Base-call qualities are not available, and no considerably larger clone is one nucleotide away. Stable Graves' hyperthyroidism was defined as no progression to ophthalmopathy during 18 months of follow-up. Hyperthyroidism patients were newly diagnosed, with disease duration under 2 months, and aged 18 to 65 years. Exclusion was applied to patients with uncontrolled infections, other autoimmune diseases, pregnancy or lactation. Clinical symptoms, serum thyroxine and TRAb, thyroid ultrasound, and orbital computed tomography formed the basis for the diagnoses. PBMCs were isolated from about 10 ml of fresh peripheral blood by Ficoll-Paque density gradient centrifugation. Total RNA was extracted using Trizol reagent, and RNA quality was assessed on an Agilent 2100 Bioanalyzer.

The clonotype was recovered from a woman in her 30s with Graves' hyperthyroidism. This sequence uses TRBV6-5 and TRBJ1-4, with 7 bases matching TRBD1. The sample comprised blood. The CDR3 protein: CASSTRQGWSEKLFF. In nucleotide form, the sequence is TGTGCCAGCAGTACCCGACAGGGATGGAGTGAAAAACTGTTTTTT.